This TCR beta chain derives from a study of response to subunit inactivated influenza vaccine. TCRdb used MiXCR to reprocess the RT-PCR reads, holding one entry per CDR3 protein. The sample consists of 650,000 or so distinct CDR3 sequences, 13% to 15% of them appearing once. From germline, CDR1 is SNHLY and CDR2 FYNNEI. The CDR3 spans 15 residues. With V trimmed by 7 bases and J by 8 bases, 13 bases remained unmatched. There are a few counts of this clonotype. Its antigen is not identified. Broader study findings: With each seasonal influenza vaccination, the authors suggested, few new T cells are recruited.

The clonotype comes from a man aged 50-60 years who received an inactivated influenza vaccine. This specimen consisted of PBMCs from blood, obtained around 14 days before vaccination. The rearrangement uses TRBV2 and TRBJ2-3; the match to TRBD1 covers 9 bases. In nucleotides, the CDR3 is TGTGCCAGCACCCGTCTTGGGACAGGGAGTACTACGCAGTATTTT. This gives the protein CASTRLGTGSTTQYF.